This T cell receptor beta chain came from a study of technical replicates of blood from a handful of donors. Sequenced by immunoSEQ multiplex PCR; TCRdb stores in-frame clones only, minus some. Among 50,000 to 70,000 clones, approximately 88% were seen once, and the ten largest hold around 5%. This clone was recorded only once. This CDR3 contains 19 residues. CDR1 is SGHNT and CDR2 is YYREEE in the germline V gene (reference sequence). Germline trimming cut 5 bases from V and 0 bases from J; bases unmatched to any gene: 16. This receptor was obtained from a human donor in good health. Some clones in this sample may be carry-over from other donors' samples. The sample taken for sequencing was PBMCs. V usage is TRBV5-4 and J usage is TRBJ1-2; TRBD1 aligns across 10 bases. CDR3 loop: CASSPELFTGTGANYGYTF. CDR3 in DNA: TGTGCCAGCAGTCCAGAGCTCTTCACCGGGACAGGGGCTAACTATGGCTACACCTTC.